Reported below is one T cell receptor beta chain. The target antigen is unknown. Repertoires were generated with immunoSEQ multiplex PCR, while TCRdb's copy carries only in-frame clones and drops some. The top ten hold approximately 0.99% of the sample, which has around 35,000 clones, more than 70% seen once. This sample was taken from a study of T cells in narcolepsy. About the research overall: Enrolled donors included narcolepsy type 1 or type 2 patients and healthy controls. Findings of the study overall: Blood of same and different patients, but not healthy controls, reportedly held recurring autoreactive clonotypes. In some patient and control memory CD4+ samples, autoreactive clones were absent. Comparing one patient's CSF and blood CD4+ clonotypes highlighted HCRT- and TRIB2-specific autoreactive clonotypes.

This CDR3 spans 15 amino acids. CDR1 is KGHSH and CDR2 is LQKENI in the germline V gene. Trimming cost V 3 bases and J 6 bases, with 14 bases left between them. Material for sequencing was memory (CD45RA-) CD4+ T cells from blood. This TCR came from a human donor in good health. This chain uses TRBV18 with TRBJ2-2, with D tentatively TRBD2 (6 bases). The CDR3 is CASSPPGLGAGELFF. CDR3 nucleotide sequence: TGTGCCAGCTCACCCCCGGGACTCGGCGCCGGGGAGCTGTTTTTT.